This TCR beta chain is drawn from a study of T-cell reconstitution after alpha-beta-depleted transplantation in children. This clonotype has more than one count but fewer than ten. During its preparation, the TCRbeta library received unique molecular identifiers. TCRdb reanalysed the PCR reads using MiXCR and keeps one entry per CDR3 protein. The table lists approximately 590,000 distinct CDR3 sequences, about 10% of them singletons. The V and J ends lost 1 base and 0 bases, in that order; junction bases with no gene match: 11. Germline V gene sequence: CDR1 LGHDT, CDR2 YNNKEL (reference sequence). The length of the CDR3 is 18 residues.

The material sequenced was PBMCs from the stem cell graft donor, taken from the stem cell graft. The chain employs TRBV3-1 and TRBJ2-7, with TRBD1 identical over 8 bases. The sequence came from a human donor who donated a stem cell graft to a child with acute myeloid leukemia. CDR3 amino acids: CASSQVPQGGASSYEQYF. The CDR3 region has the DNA TGTGCCAGCAGCCAAGTACCACAGGGGGGAGCATCCTCCTACGAGCAGTACTTC.